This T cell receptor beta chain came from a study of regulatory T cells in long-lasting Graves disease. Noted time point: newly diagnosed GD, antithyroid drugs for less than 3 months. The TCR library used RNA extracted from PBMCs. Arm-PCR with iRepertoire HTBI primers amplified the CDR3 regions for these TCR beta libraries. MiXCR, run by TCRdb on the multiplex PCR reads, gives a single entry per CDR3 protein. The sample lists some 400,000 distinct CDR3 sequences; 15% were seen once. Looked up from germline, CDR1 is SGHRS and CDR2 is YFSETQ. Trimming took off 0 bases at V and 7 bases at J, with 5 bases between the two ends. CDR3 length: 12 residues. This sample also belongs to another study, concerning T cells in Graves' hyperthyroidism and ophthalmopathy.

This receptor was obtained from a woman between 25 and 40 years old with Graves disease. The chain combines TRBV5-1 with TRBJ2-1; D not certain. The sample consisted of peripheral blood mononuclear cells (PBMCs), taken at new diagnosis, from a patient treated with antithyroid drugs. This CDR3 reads CASSLVWNEQFF. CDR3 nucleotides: TGCGCCAGCAGCTTGGTCTGGAATGAGCAGTTCTTC.